This T cell receptor (beta chain) was recorded in a study of shared clonotypes between healthy human individuals. Each of the donors was a healthy adult who was HIV-negative and had not had a recent acute infection or vaccination. The method was immunoSEQ multiplex PCR; TCRdb's version includes in-frame clones alone and lacks a portion of them. The sample yields just over 2,000,000 clones, roughly 94% seen once. Germline V gives CDR1 MNHEY, CDR2 SVGAGI. The CDR3 contains 15 residues. V gave up 8 bases and J gave up 2 bases, with 16 bases separating them. This chain connects TRBV6-5 to TRBJ2-1; tentative D call: TRBD2 (7 bases). The sequencing sample was made of naive CD4+ T cells sorted from blood. Stated subset: CD45RA+ positively selected. This TCR came from a man younger than 30 in good health. CDR3 sequence: CASGRGAVAYNEQFF. As DNA, the CDR3 is TGTGCCAGCGGGAGGGGGGCAGTAGCCTACAATGAGCAGTTCTTC.